Listed below are T cell receptor beta chains from one sample, sequenced in a study of read filtering for tumor transcriptome and immune sequencing. TCRdb recomputed calls from the reads with MiXCR, one row per CDR3 protein. The data hold fewer than 100,000 distinct CDR3 sequences, with about 12% observed a single time. Input material: a population of CD138-negative cells sorted from bone marrow. The receptors come from a donor aged 40 or older with multiple myeloma. CDR3s include the opening cysteine and the closing phenylalanine or tryptophan. D genes are given only for firm matches. Clone size appears in some rows only: once, few, many, or a class for an expanded clone.

V gene: TRBV30; J gene: TRBJ2-7; clone size: many; D gene: -; CDR3 DNA: TGTGCCTGGGGAGGATACTACGAGCAGTACTTC; CDR3 protein: CAWGGYYEQYF
V gene: TRBV12-3/TRBV12-4; J gene: TRBJ2-3; clone size: -; D gene: TRBD1; CDR3 DNA: TGTGCCGGCAGTCCCGGACAGGGGATAGCTGGTCAGCCCCAGTATTTT; CDR3 protein: CAGSPGQGIAGQPQYF
V gene: TRBV7-9; J gene: TRBJ1-1; clone size: -; D gene: -; CDR3 DNA: TGTGCCAGCAGCCCCATCTACAGACTAGAAGCTTTCTTT; CDR3 protein: CASSPIYRLEAFF
V gene: TRBV11-3; J gene: TRBJ2-1; clone size: few; D gene: TRBD2; CDR3 DNA: TGTGCCAGCAGCTTAGGGGGAGCGGGAGCGGACAATGAGCAGTTCTTC; CDR3 protein: CASSLGGAGADNEQFF
V gene: TRBV5-1; J gene: TRBJ2-3; clone size: many; D gene: TRBD1; CDR3 DNA: TGCGCCAGCAGCTTGGGGACCGGGACAGGGATCACAGATACGCAGTATTTT; CDR3 protein: CASSLGTGTGITDTQYF
V gene: TRBV18; J gene: TRBJ1-5; clone size: -; D gene: -; CDR3 DNA: TGTGCCAGCTCACCCGGGGCCCCAGGCCCCAATCAGCCCCAGCATTTT; CDR3 protein: CASSPGAPGPNQPQHF
V gene: TRBV11-1; J gene: TRBJ2-5; clone size: -; D gene: TRBD2; CDR3 DNA: TGTGCCAGCAGTCTAGCGGCAGAGACCCAGTACTTC; CDR3 protein: CASSLAAETQYF
V gene: TRBV29-1; J gene: TRBJ2-5; clone size: many; D gene: TRBD1; CDR3 DNA: TGCAGCGTTCGGACAGGGGTATCCCAGTACTTC; CDR3 protein: CSVRTGVSQYF
V gene: TRBV7-9; J gene: TRBJ1-2; clone size: many; D gene: -; CDR3 DNA: TGTGCGGTGCTGGGCAACTACACCTTC; CDR3 protein: CAVLGNYTF
V gene: TRBV7-3; J gene: TRBJ2-7; clone size: -; D gene: -; CDR3 DNA: TGTGCCAGCAGCACCGCCCCTAGAGGCGAGCAGTACTTC; CDR3 protein: CASSTAPRGEQYF
V gene: TRBV20-1; J gene: TRBJ2-1; clone size: few; D gene: -; CDR3 DNA: TGCAGTGCTAGACGACTAGGGGTAGACAATGAGCAGTTCTTC; CDR3 protein: CSARRLGVDNEQFF
V gene: TRBV3-1; J gene: TRBJ2-1; clone size: many; D gene: -; CDR3 DNA: TGTGCCAGCAGCCTGTCGGACTTTCTCAATGAGCAGTTCTTC; CDR3 protein: CASSLSDFLNEQFF
V gene: TRBV12-3/TRBV12-4; J gene: TRBJ1-5; clone size: many; D gene: TRBD1; CDR3 DNA: TGTGCCAGCAGTCGGGACAGGGGTAGCAATCAGCCCCAGCATTTT; CDR3 protein: CASSRDRGSNQPQHF
V gene: TRBV28; J gene: TRBJ2-5; clone size: many; D gene: -; CDR3 DNA: TGTGCCACGGGGGGCTGGGAGACCCAGTACTTC; CDR3 protein: CATGGWETQYF
V gene: TRBV19; J gene: TRBJ1-5; clone size: many; D gene: TRBD1; CDR3 DNA: TGTGCCAGTAGTACAGTGGGACAGGGATTCGGTCAGCCCCAGCATTTT; CDR3 protein: CASSTVGQGFGQPQHF
V gene: TRBV28; J gene: TRBJ1-1; clone size: many; D gene: -; CDR3 DNA: TGTGCCAGCATTGCCGAGGGACTCTTGAACACTGAAGCTTTCTTT; CDR3 protein: CASIAEGLLNTEAFF
V gene: TRBV5-1; J gene: TRBJ2-2; clone size: many; D gene: TRBD2; CDR3 DNA: TGCGCCAGCAGCTTATCTAGCGGGAGACCTAACACCGGGGAGCTGTTTTTT; CDR3 protein: CASSLSSGRPNTGELFF
V gene: TRBV5-1; J gene: TRBJ1-1; clone size: many; D gene: TRBD1; CDR3 DNA: TGCGCCAGCAGCTTACGGACAGGGCAAGCTGAAGCTTTCTTT; CDR3 protein: CASSLRTGQAEAFF
V gene: TRBV27; J gene: TRBJ2-2; clone size: many; D gene: TRBD2; CDR3 DNA: TGTGCCAGCAATTCACTAGCGGGAGGTGACACCGGGGAGCTGTTTTTT; CDR3 protein: CASNSLAGGDTGELFF
V gene: TRBV24-1; J gene: TRBJ2-5; clone size: many; D gene: -; CDR3 DNA: TGTGCCACCAGTGATCCCCGGGCCGGACAAGAGACCCAGTACTTC; CDR3 protein: CATSDPRAGQETQYF
V gene: TRBV29-1; J gene: TRBJ2-1; clone size: many; D gene: TRBD2; CDR3 DNA: TGCAGCGTCAGCGGGAGAGTCGACAATGAGCAGTTCTTC; CDR3 protein: CSVSGRVDNEQFF
V gene: TRBV6-2/TRBV6-3; J gene: TRBJ2-7; clone size: many; D gene: TRBD1; CDR3 DNA: TGTGCCAGCAGTTACAGGACAGGGTCCTACGAGCAGTACTTC; CDR3 protein: CASSYRTGSYEQYF
V gene: TRBV2; J gene: TRBJ2-1; clone size: many; D gene: -; CDR3 DNA: TGTGCCAGCAGTCCAGCGGGTTCCTACAATGAGCAGTTCTTC; CDR3 protein: CASSPAGSYNEQFF
V gene: TRBV27; J gene: TRBJ1-1; clone size: many; D gene: -; CDR3 DNA: TGTGCCAGCAGTTTGCGGGGGTCTTACGCTGAAGCTTTCTTT; CDR3 protein: CASSLRGSYAEAFF
V gene: TRBV20-1; J gene: TRBJ2-1; clone size: many; D gene: TRBD2; CDR3 DNA: TGCAGTGCTAGAGATATTCCCACTAGCGGGAGTAAGAATGAGCAGTTCTTC; CDR3 protein: CSARDIPTSGSKNEQFF